This T cell receptor (beta chain) is drawn from a study of cytomegalovirus exposure and HLA in healthy donors. Both 60 Vbeta primers and 13 Jbeta primers went into the PCR. Some clones are missing from TCRdb's copy, which holds only in-frame ones; the method was immunoSEQ multiplex PCR. The sample includes 50,000 or so clones, more than 65% of them seen just once. The CDR3 runs to 11 residues. Germline lookup yields CDR1 MNHEY and CDR2 SVGAGI. Trimming removed 8 bases at V and 4 bases at J, with 8 bases between. V and J are TRBV6-5 and TRBJ1-1; D not resolved. The receptor comes from a woman between 50 and 59 years old in good health and CMV-seronegative. The sample consisted of PBMCs. The CDR3 here is CASYSSTEAFF. The CDR3 nucleotides read TGTGCCAGCTATTCGTCCACTGAAGCTTTCTTT.